A single sample is the source of the 32 T cell receptor beta chains below, sequenced in a study of sequential checkpoint blockade in melanoma. Data came from immunoSEQ multiplex PCR; TCRdb stores just in-frame clones and leaves some out. The table shows some 2,400 clones, with more than 25% occurring only once. Treatment defined: randomized to nivolumab then ipilimumab (arm A) or the reverse (arm B). The material sequenced was tumor tissue (inferred from file names), taken from a patient given nivolumab and ipilimumab in sequence. Receptor source: a human donor with melanoma.

In its sample, this clone was seen once. This sequence joins TRBV29-1 and TRBJ2-7; 7 bases map to TRBD1. The length of the CDR3 is 14 residues. Germline V gene sequence: CDR1 SQVTM, CDR2 ANQGSEA. The junction had 8 bases not matched to a gene; V was cut back by 6 bases and J by 0 bases. The CDR3 protein is CSVSGTEGSYEQYF. The CDR3 coding sequence is TGCAGCGTGTCCGGGACAGAGGGCTCCTACGAGCAGTACTTC.

By share, this clone ranks as medium-sized. The chain employs TRBV11-3 and TRBJ1-2; D ambiguous. CDR1 and CDR2 from the germline V gene are SGHNT and YENEEA. This CDR3 comprises 16 residues. The ends were cut back, 3 bases at V and 0 bases at J, with 14 bases in the middle. The CDR3 protein is CASSFYRRETNYGYTF. The CDR3 DNA reads as TGTGCCAGCAGCTTTTACCGAAGAGAAACTAACTATGGCTACACCTTC.

The CDR3 DNA follows: TGCGCCAGCAGCTTGTCGATGCCAGGCTCTAATTCACCCCTCCACTTT. It encodes CASSLSMPGSNSPLHF. This rearrangement joins TRBV5-1 to TRBJ1-6; D gene unclear. Deletions cut 1 base from V and 6 bases from J, with 14 bases between. CDR3 length: 16 residues. CDR1 is SGHRS, CDR2 YFSETQ, per germline.

V is TRBV6-9 and J is TRBJ1-4; D not resolved. Looked up from germline, CDR1 is MNHGY and CDR2 is SVAAGI. This CDR3 has 15 residues. V lost 5 bases and J lost 5, with 15 bases in between. This CDR3 is CASSRISGGNEKLFF. CDR3 bases: TGTGCCAGCAGTCGCATCTCAGGCGGAAATGAAAAACTGTTTTTT.

The chain combines TRBV2 with TRBJ2-7; 7 nucleotides align to TRBD2. Unmatched junction bases numbered 3, after V lost 8 bases and J lost 2 bases. The CDR3 consists of 12 residues. Germline V CDR1 and CDR2: SNHLY, FYNNEI. CDR3 residues: CASASGTYEQYF. The CDR3 nucleotides read TGTGCCAGCGCTAGCGGAACCTACGAGCAGTACTTC.

The V and J genes are TRBV5-1 and TRBJ2-2; tentative D call: TRBD2 (5 bases). The ends were cut back, 1 base at V and 6 bases at J, with 10 bases in the middle. CDR3 length: 14 residues. Germline V gene data show CDR1 as SGHRS and CDR2 as YFSETQ. The CDR3 sequence is CASSLRGSSGELFF. DNA of the CDR3: TGCGCCAGCAGCTTGCGGGGAAGCTCCGGGGAGCTGTTTTTT. Variable domain in full (rest from reference TRBV5-1 and TRBJ2-2): KAGVTQTPRYLIKTRGQQVTLSCSPISGHRSVSWYQQTPGQGLQFLFEYFSETQRNKGNFPGRFSGRQFSNSRSEMNVSTLELGDSALYLCASSLRGSSGELFFGEGSRLTVL.

The chain's CDR3 is CSARGQGGLTDTQYF. Here the CDR3 DNA reads TGCAGCGCAAGAGGACAGGGAGGGTTGACAGATACGCAGTATTTT. This sequence joins TRBV29-1 and TRBJ2-3; D might be TRBD1 (8 bases). Germline values: CDR1 SQVTM, CDR2 ANQGSEA. V lost 7 bases and J 3 bases, leaving 20 bases between the germline ends. The CDR3 covers 15 residues.

This clone ranks as medium-sized (0.01 to 0.1%). The rearrangement joins TRBV7-6 to TRBJ2-5; TRBD1 agrees at 12 bases. V shed 3 bases, J shed 5 bases, and the junction held 7 bases outside the gene matches. The CDR3 extends over 16 amino acids. Germline CDR1 reads SGHVS; CDR2 reads FNYEAQ. CDR3 loop: CASSFQGQGAKETQYF. The CDR3 region has the DNA TGTGCCAGCAGCTTTCAGGGACAGGGGGCTAAGGAGACCCAGTACTTC.

V usage is TRBV7-4 and J usage is TRBJ1-1; D possibly corresponds to TRBD1 (5 bases). V gave up 4 bases and J gave up 2 bases, with 11 bases separating them. This CDR3 comprises 14 residues. The germline gives CDR1 SGHVT, CDR2 SQSDAQ. This chain's CDR3 is CASSSGWGNTEAFF. The CDR3 DNA is TGTGCCAGCAGCTCAGGGTGGGGTAACACTGAAGCTTTCTTT.

This clone was counted only a few times. The J gene is TRBJ1-2, the V gene TRBV9; D is undetermined. CDR3 length: 12 amino acids. Trimming cost V 5 bases and J 9 bases, with 14 bases left between them. Germline CDR1 SGDLS, CDR2 YYNGEE. The CDR3 DNA is TGTGCCAGCAGAACACTCGAATCTCGCTACACCTTC. Translated, it gives CASRTLESRYTF.

The chain uses TRBV1 and TRBJ2-1. TRBV1 counts as a pseudogene. The CDR3 spans 12 residues. CDR3 residues: CTSSYPYNEQFF. CDR3 coding DNA: TGCACCAGCAGCTACCCCTACAATGAGCAGTTCTTC.

This clone is termed medium-sized. The chain employs TRBV7-1 and TRBJ2-2; D possibly corresponds to TRBD1 (6 bases). TRBV7-1 is classed as an ORF, of uncertain function. This CDR3 has 15 amino acids. V was trimmed by 4 bases and J by 5 bases, leaving 14 bases between them. CDR3 nucleotide sequence: TGTGCCAGCAGCTTCCGAATACAGGGAACCGGGGAGCTGTTTTTT. Translated: CASSFRIQGTGELFF.

This clone is deemed medium-sized. J is TRBJ1-3 and V is TRBV11-3; TRBD1 is a possible D gene (5 bases). This CDR3 has 15 residues. The germline V gene encodes CDR1 SGHNT and CDR2 YENEEA. V was trimmed by 3 bases and J by 3 bases, leaving 12 bases between them. Written as DNA, the CDR3 is TGTGCCAGCAGCTTGGGGGGTAACTATGGAAACACCATATATTTT. Translated: CASSLGGNYGNTIYF.

The chain is built from TRBV5-1 and TRBJ1-1, with TRBD1 matching over 9 bases. In germline, CDR1 is SGHRS, CDR2 YFSETQ. The V and J ends lost 0 bases and 5 bases, in that order; junction bases with no gene match: 2. CDR3 length: 14 amino acids. This CDR3 reads CASSLGDRVTEAFF. The CDR3 DNA reads TGCGCCAGCAGCTTGGGGGACAGGGTAACTGAAGCTTTCTTT.

This rearrangement joins TRBV19 to TRBJ2-1; no reliable D call. The ends were cut back, 3 bases at V and 5 bases at J, with 11 bases in the middle. Germline CDR1 is LNHDA and CDR2 is SQIVND (reference sequence). The CDR3 runs to 14 residues. The CDR3 DNA reads as TGTGCCAGTAGTATTTGGCCTAGTAACAATGAGCAGTTCTTC. Amino acid sequence: CASSIWPSNNEQFF.

In its sample, this clone ranks as medium-sized. V is TRBV11-3 and J is TRBJ2-1; a weak D match, TRBD2 (7 bases). Trimming pared 1 base from V and 8 bases from J, leaving 12 bases between. Germline CDR1 and CDR2: SGHNT and YENEEA. This CDR3 comprises 14 residues. CDR3 sequence (DNA): TGTGCCAGCAGCTTAGTCGGGGGGCGGGATGAGCAGTTCTTC. As protein: CASSLVGGRDEQFF.

This clone has just a few counts. The J gene is TRBJ1-5, the V gene TRBV19; D is ambiguous. V lost 4 bases, J lost 3 bases, and 7 bases lay in between. The CDR3 is 13 residues long. The germline V gene encodes CDR1 LNHDA and CDR2 SQIVND (reference sequence). The CDR3 sequence: CASSKYLNQPQHF. The CDR3 nucleotides read TGTGCCAGTAGTAAGTACCTCAATCAGCCCCAGCATTTT.

This clone is deemed medium-sized. This chain links TRBV9 with TRBJ2-3; 7 bases are shared with TRBD2. Looked up from germline, CDR1 is SGDLS and CDR2 is YYNGEE. V shed 5 bases and J 4 bases; nucleotides not matched to a gene: 10. The CDR3 length is 15 residues. This CDR3 reads CASSASGVGSDTQYF. CDR3 nucleotides: TGTGCCAGCAGTGCAAGCGGGGTAGGGTCAGATACGCAGTATTTT.

This clone is deemed medium-sized. One end of the junction fails to match germline, which may point to a read error. The gene calls are TRBV6-8 and TRBJ2-3, with TRBD2 as a possible D gene (6 bases). This CDR3 is built from 15 residues. CDR1 MNHGY and CDR2 SAAAGT come from the germline V gene. CDR3 loop: CAISRGRGPTDTQYF. The CDR3 nucleotides are TGTGCCATCAGTCGAGGGCGGGGACCCACAGATACGCAGTATTTT.

In this sample, this clone turned up a few times. V and J are TRBV6-8 and TRBJ1-1; TRBD1 might be the D (6 bases). The CDR3 runs 16 residues. CDR1 is MNHGY, CDR2 SAAAGT, per germline. V was cut by 2 bases and J by 3 bases, with 16 bases left in between. The DNA for the CDR3 is TGTGCCAGCAGTTACCGGAACAGGGTACACTACACTGAAGCTTTCTTT. It encodes CASSYRNRVHYTEAFF.

This clone was seen a handful of times. The chain is built from TRBV7-6 and TRBJ2-3; TRBD2 might be the D (6 bases). Germline CDR1 SGHVS, CDR2 FNYEAQ. The CDR3 runs 14 residues. Trimming removed 4 bases from V and 2 bases from J, with 10 bases in between. The CDR3 region is CASSSGLYTDTQYF. The DNA for the CDR3 is TGTGCCAGCAGCTCGGGACTTTACACAGATACGCAGTATTTT.

This clone was found a few times. This sequence joins TRBV6-8 and TRBJ1-6, with TRBD1 matching over 8 bases. Looked up from germline, CDR1 is MNHGY and CDR2 is SAAAGT. The CDR3 covers 14 residues. With 6 bases clipped from V and 7 bases from J, the junction kept 5 bases outside the gene matches. The CDR3 here is CASRFTGGNSPLHF. In DNA form, the CDR3 reads TGTGCCAGCAGGTTCACAGGGGGGAATTCACCCCTCCACTTT.

By its share, this clone is medium-sized. The CDR3 bases are TGTGCCAGCAGTCGACAGGGTGTAGCGCGGGCTTCACCCCTCCACTTT. Amino acid sequence: CASSRQGVARASPLHF. V is TRBV11-3 and J is TRBJ1-6; TRBD1 agrees at 7 bases. The CDR3 runs 16 residues. CDR1 is SGHNT and CDR2 is YENEEA in the germline V gene. V lost 6 bases, J lost 9 bases, and 14 bases stayed unmatched.

V and J are TRBV15 and TRBJ1-5; D not certain. The V and J ends lost 0 bases and 2 bases respectively, with 11 bases between them. This CDR3 has 16 amino acids. Germline CDR1 and CDR2: LNHNV and YYDKDF (reference sequence). The CDR3 loop reads CATSRDSANGNQPQHF. Written as DNA, the CDR3 is TGTGCCACCAGCAGAGATTCAGCTAACGGCAATCAGCCCCAGCATTTT.

The V and J genes are TRBV19 and TRBJ1-2, with D possibly TRBD1 on 5 matching bases. Germline V CDR1 and CDR2: LNHDA, SQIVND (reference sequence). The CDR3 extends over 15 amino acids. Trimming removed 2 bases at V and 4 bases at J, with 14 bases between. The CDR3 nucleotides read TGTGCCAGTAGTATATCTGCCCTGGGGGTCTATGGCTACACCTTC. It specifies CASSISALGVYGYTF. Combining the CDR3 with reference TRBV19 and TRBJ1-2 gives the whole variable domain DGGITQSPKYLFRKEGQNVTLSCEQNLNHDAMYWYRQDPGQGLRLIYYSQIVNDFQKGDIAEGYSVSREKKESFPLTVTSAQKNPTAFYLCASSISALGVYGYTFGSGTRLTVV.

This clone came up a few times. This rearrangement joins TRBV6-1 to TRBJ1-1; 11 nucleotides align to TRBD1. The ends lost 0 bases at V and 0 bases at J; junction bases unmatched: 9. Germline-derived CDR1 and CDR2 are MNHNS and SASEGT. The CDR3 runs to 19 residues. The CDR3 sequence: CASSEALGQGAKVNTEAFF. For the CDR3, the DNA is TGTGCCAGCAGTGAAGCGCTTGGACAGGGGGCAAAAGTGAACACTGAAGCTTTCTTT.

The chain uses TRBV19 and TRBJ2-7, with D perhaps given as TRBD1 or TRBD2 (5 bases each). This CDR3 has 13 amino acids. V shed 10 bases and J shed 6 bases, with 19 bases lying between them. Germline CDR1 is LNHDA and CDR2 is SQIVND (reference sequence). The CDR3 protein is CATAQSGRAEQYF. DNA for the CDR3: TGTGCCACTGCCCAATCGGGACGAGCCGAGCAGTACTTC.

This clone was seen a handful of times. The chain uses TRBV6-8 and TRBJ1-1; TRBD1 aligns across 7 bases. The length of the CDR3 is 16 residues. V was clipped by 5 bases and J by 3 bases; unmatched bases: 12. Germline loops: CDR1 MNHGY, CDR2 SAAAGT. In DNA, the CDR3 is TGTGCCAGCAGTGACAGGGACATCCGTTGGGACACTGAAGCTTTCTTT. It specifies CASSDRDIRWDTEAFF.

This clone was recorded a few times. The chain is built from TRBV11-1 and TRBJ2-4; TRBD1 aligns across 7 bases. V lost 2 bases to trimming and J lost 2 bases; unmatched junction nucleotides: 6. Germline CDR1 is SGHAT and CDR2 is FQDESV (reference sequence). CDR3 length: 16 residues. The DNA of the CDR3 is TGTGCCAGCAGCTTACTCACACAGGGGTCCAAAAACATTCAGTACTTC. Amino acid sequence: CASSLLTQGSKNIQYF.

The chain combines TRBV6-8 with TRBJ2-7; TRBD2 might be the D (6 bases). Germline CDR1 and CDR2: MNHGY and SAAAGT. The V and J ends lost 8 bases and 6 bases respectively, with 14 bases between them. The CDR3 is made up of 12 amino acids. CDR3 region: CASGRGGGEQYF. The CDR3 nucleotides read TGTGCCAGCGGTCGGGGAGGAGGCGAGCAGTACTTC.

The chain links TRBV11-3 to TRBJ1-1; D is possibly TRBD1 (5 bases). The CDR3 sequence is 17 residues long. Germline V gene sequence: CDR1 SGHNT, CDR2 YENEEA. Trimming took 0 bases from V and 3 from J, leaving 17 bases between them. CDR3 bases: TGTGCCAGCAGCTTAGACCAGGGACTGGGAAGTTACACTGAAGCTTTCTTT. This gives the protein CASSLDQGLGSYTEAFF.

This chain links TRBV6-8 with TRBJ1-2; the D gene is possibly TRBD1 (5 bases). V gave up 5 bases and J gave up 7 bases, with 14 bases separating them. CDR3 length: 13 amino acids. CDR1 is MNHGY, CDR2 SAAAGT, per germline. The CDR3: CASSPAGFSGYTF. In DNA, the CDR3 is TGTGCCAGCAGTCCTGCAGGGTTCTCTGGCTACACCTTC.